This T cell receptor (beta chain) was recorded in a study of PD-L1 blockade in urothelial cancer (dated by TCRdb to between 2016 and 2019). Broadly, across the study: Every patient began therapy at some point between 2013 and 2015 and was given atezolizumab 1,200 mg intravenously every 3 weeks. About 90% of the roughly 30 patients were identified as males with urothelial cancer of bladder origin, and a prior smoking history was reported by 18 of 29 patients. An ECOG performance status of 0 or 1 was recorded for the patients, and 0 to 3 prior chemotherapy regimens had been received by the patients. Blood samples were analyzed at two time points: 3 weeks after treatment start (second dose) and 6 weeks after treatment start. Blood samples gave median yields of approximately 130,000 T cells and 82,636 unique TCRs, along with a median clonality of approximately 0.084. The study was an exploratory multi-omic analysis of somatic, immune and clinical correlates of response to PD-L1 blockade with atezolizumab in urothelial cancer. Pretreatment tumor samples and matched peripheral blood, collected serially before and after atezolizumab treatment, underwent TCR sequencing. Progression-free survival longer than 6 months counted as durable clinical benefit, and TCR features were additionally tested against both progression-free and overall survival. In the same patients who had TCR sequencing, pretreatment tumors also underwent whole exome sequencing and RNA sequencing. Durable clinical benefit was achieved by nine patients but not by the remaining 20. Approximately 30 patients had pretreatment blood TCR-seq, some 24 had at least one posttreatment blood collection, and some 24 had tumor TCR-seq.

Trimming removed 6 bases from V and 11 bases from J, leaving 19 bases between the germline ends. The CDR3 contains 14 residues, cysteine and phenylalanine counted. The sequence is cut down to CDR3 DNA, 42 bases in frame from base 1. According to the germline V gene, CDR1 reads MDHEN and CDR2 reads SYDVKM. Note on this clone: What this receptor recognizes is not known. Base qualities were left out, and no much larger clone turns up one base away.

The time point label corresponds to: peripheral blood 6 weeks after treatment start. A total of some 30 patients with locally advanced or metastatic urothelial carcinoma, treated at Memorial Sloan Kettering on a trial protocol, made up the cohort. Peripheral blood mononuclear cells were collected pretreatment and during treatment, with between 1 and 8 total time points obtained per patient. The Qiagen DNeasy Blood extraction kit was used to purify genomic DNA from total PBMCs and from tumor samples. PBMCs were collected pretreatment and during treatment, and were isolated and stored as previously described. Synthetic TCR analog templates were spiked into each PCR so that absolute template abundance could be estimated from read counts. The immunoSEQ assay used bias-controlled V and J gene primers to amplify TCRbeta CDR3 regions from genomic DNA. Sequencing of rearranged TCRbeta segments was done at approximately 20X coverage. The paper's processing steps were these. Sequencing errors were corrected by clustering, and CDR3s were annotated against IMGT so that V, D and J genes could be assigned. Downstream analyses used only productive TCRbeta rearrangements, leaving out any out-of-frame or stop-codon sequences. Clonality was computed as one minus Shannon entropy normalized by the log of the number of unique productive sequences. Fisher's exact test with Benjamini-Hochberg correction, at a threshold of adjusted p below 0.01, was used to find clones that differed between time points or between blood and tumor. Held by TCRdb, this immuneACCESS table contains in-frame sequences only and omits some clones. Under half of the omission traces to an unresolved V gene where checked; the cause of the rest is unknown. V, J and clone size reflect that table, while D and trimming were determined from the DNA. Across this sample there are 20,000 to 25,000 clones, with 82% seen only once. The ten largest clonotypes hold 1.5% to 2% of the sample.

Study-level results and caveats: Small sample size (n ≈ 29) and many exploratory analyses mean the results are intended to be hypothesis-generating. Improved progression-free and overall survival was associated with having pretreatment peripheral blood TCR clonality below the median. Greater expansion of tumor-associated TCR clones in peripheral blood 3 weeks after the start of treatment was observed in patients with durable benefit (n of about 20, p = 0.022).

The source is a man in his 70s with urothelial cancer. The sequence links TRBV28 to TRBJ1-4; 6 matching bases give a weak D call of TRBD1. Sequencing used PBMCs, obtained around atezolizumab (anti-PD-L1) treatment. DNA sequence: TGTGCCAGCAGCCCCCCGGGGGGGGGCAAGAAACTGTTTTTT. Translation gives CASSPPGGGKKLFF.